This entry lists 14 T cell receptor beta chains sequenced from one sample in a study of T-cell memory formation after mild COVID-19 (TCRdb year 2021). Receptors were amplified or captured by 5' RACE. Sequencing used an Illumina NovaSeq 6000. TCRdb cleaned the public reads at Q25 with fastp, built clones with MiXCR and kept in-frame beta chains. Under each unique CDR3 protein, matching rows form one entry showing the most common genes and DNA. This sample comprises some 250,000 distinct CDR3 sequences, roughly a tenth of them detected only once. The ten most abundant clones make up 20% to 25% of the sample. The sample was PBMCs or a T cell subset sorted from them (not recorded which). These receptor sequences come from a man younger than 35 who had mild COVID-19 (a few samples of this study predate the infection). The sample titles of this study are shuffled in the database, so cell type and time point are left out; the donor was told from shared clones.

The CDR3 protein is CASSRRGASGTEAFF. The CDR3 bases are TGTGCCAGCAGCCGCAGGGGGGCGTCTGGCACTGAAGCTTTCTTT. This chain uses TRBV7-9 with TRBJ1-1; TRBD1 matches 7 bases. The CDR3 contains 15 residues. CDR1 and CDR2 (germline): SEHNR, FQNEAQ (reference sequence). Trimming took 5 bases from V and 4 from J; bases not matched to a gene: 10.

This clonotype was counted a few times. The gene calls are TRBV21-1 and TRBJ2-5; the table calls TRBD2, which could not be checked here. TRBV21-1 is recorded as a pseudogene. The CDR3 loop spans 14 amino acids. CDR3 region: CASRGGPCCETQYF. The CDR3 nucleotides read TGTGCCAGCAGGGGGGGGCCCTGTTGTGAGACCCAGTACTTC.

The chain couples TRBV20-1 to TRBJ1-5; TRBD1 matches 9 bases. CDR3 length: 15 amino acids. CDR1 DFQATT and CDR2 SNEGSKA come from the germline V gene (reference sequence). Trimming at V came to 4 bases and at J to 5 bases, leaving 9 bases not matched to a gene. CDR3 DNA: TGCAGTGCTATGACAGGGGGATCACTAGATCAGCCCCAGCATTTT. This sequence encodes CSAMTGGSLDQPQHF.

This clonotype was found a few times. The chain's CDR3 is CASRPQGAGRETQYF. The CDR3 DNA is TGTGCCAGCAGACCACAGGGGGCAGGGAGAGAGACCCAGTACTTC. This chain connects TRBV12-3 or TRBV12-4 to TRBJ2-5, with 9 bases that match TRBD1. The V segment lost 6 bases and the J segment 4 bases; nucleotides outside the gene matches: 9. The CDR3 has 15 residues.

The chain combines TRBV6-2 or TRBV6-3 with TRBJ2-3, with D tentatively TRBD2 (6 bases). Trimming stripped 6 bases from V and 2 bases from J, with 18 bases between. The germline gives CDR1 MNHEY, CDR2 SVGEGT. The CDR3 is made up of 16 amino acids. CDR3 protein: CASSSRSRGPTDTQYF. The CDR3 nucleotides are TGTGCCAGCAGCTCCCGTTCGCGGGGACCCACAGATACGCAGTATTTT.

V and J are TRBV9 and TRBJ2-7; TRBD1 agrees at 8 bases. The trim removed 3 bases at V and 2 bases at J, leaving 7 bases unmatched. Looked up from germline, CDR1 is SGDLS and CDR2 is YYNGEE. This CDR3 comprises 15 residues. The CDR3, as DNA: TGTGCCAGCAGCGCCGGACAGGGTATGACCTACGAGCAGTACTTC. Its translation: CASSAGQGMTYEQYF.

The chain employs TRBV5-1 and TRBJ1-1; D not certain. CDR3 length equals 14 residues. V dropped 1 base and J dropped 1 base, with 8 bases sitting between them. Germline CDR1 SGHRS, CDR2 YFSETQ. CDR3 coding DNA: TGCGCCAGCAGCTTGAGTGGGAGGAACACTGAAGCTTTCTTT. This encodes CASSLSGRNTEAFF.

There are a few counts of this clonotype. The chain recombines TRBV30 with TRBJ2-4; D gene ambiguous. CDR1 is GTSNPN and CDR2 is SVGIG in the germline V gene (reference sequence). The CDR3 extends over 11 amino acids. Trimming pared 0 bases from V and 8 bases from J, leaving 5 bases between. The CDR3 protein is CAWSVSYIQYF. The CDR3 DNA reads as TGTGCCTGGAGTGTGAGTTACATTCAGTACTTC. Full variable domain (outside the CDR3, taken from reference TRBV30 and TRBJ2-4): SQTIHQWPATLVQPVGSPLSLECTVEGTSNPNLYWYRQAAGRGLQLLFYSVGIGQISSEVPQNLSASRPQDRQFILSSKKLLLSDSGFYLCAWSVSYIQYFGAGTRLSVL.

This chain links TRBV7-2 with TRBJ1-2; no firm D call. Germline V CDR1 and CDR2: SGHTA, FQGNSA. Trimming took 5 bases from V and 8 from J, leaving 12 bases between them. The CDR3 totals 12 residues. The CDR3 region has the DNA TGTGCCAGCAGCCTCAGGACCGAAGGCTACACCTTC. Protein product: CASSLRTEGYTF.

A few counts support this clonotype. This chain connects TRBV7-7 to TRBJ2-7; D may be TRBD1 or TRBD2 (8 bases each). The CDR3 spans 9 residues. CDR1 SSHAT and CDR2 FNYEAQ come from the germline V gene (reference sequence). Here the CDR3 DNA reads TGTGCTAGCGGGGACAGGCTCTACGTC. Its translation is CASGDRLYV.

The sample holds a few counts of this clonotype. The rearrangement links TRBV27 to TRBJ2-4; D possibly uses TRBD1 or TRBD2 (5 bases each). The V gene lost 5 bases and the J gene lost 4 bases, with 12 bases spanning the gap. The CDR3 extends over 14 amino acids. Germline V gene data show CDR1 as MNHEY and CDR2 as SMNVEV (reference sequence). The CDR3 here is CASSRGTGKNIQYF. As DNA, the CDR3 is TGTGCCAGCAGTAGAGGGACGGGGAAAAACATTCAGTACTTC.

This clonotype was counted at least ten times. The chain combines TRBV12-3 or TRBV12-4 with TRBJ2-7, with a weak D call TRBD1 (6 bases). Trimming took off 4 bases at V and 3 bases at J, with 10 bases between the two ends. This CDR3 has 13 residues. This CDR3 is CASSWEGGYEQYF. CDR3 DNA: TGTGCCAGCAGTTGGGAAGGGGGCTACGAGCAGTACTTC.

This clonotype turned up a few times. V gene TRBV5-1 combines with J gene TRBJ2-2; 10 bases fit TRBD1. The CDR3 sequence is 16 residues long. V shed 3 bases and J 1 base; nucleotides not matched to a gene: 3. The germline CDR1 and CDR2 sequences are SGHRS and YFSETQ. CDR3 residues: CASSWRTGGNTGELFF. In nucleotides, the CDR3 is TGCGCCAGCAGCTGGAGGACAGGGGGGAACACCGGGGAGCTGTTTTTT.

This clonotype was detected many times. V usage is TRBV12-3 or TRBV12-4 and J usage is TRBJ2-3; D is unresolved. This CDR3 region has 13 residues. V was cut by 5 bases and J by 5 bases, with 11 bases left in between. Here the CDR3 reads CASSLLRRDTQYF. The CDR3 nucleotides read TGTGCCAGCAGTCTATTGAGAAGAGATACGCAGTATTTT.